This entry concerns a single T cell receptor beta chain. This clonotype was observed a handful of times. This clone's antigen is unknown. No base-level quality is on record; no much larger clone is a single base apart. The data are from a study of T-cell memory formation after mild COVID-19 (TCRdb year 2021). Background for the entire study: TCR sequence clusters from the two donors were found to be largely donor specific. In two donors, T-cell clones that expanded and contracted after mild COVID-19 were followed by sequencing TCRalpha and TCRbeta repertoires longitudinally. Two young, previously healthy adult volunteers made up the cohort, one male and one female.

PBMCs were isolated by Ficoll-Paque density gradient centrifugation. CDR1 SGHKS and CDR2 YYEKEE are derived from the germline V gene (reference sequence). The CDR3 spans 14 residues, from the cysteine through the phenylalanine. The read is trimmed to its CDR3 DNA, 42 bases read in frame from base 1. V is reduced by 2 bases and J by 3 bases, leaving a spacing of 6 bases between them. Sequencing was performed on an Illumina NovaSeq 6000. TCRalpha and TCRbeta cDNA libraries were constructed by 5'RACE with constant-segment primers, with sample barcodes and unique molecular identifiers being introduced. Trizol reagent was used to extract RNA from every sample. The libraries were amplified in two PCR steps, and the second step added a second sample barcode and Illumina TruSeq adapters. The libraries were sequenced on an Illumina NovaSeq using 2 x 150 bp paired-end reads. The original methods were these. The reads were demultiplexed and collapsed into UMI-guided consensus sequences using migec v1.2.7. Using mixcr v2.1.11, the UMI consensuses were aligned to TRA and TRB V and J templates and assembled into clonotypes. Clonotypes were classified as expanded or contracted when called significant by both edgeR and NoisET, with noise models trained on biological replicates. For edgeR calls, the cutoffs were a false discovery rate-adjusted p below 0.01 and a log2 fold-change threshold of 1. PCA with hierarchical clustering of max-normalized trajectories of the 1000 most abundant clonotypes was used as exploratory dynamics analysis. The CD4 or CD8 phenotype of responding clones was assigned using the separately sequenced CD4+ and CD8+ repertoires. The public sequencing data were trimmed at Q25 with fastp and processed into clonotypes with MiXCR by TCRdb, which kept only in-frame beta chains. Identical CDR3 proteins give one entry, which carries the most common genes and DNA. Here the V and J calls rest on TCRdb's processing, not on the authors' analysis. The sample table contains some 40,000 distinct CDR3 sequences; only one count was recorded for about 7.1% of them. Of the sample, approximately 1.3% is held by the ten largest clones.

General findings and caveats noted by the study authors: Only two mild cases were covered by the study, and larger cohorts that include severe cases with pre-infection samples were considered necessary. Clones that contracted from day 15 to 85 showed balanced CD4/CD8 phenotypes, whereas a second wave of clones that expanded from day 15 to 37 leaned towards CD4+. Contracting CD4+ clones turned up mainly in the CM and EM memory subsets, whereas EMRA was where CD8+ clones were enriched. SARS-CoV-2 specificity of the second-wave clones peaking on day 37 was not confirmed. The detection of some responding clones in pre-infection memory suggests that pre-existing cross-reactive memory T cells joined the SARS-CoV-2 response.

Input material: PBMCs or a T cell subset sorted from them (not recorded which). The rearranged chain carries TRBV5-5 and TRBJ1-6, with the identity of the D gene unclear. The receptor's source is a man aged 18 to 30 who had mild COVID-19 (a few samples of this study predate the infection). The sample titles of this study are shuffled in the database, so cell type and time point are left out; the donor was told from shared clones. CDR3 region: CASSFLDYNSPLHF. The DNA sequence is given as TGTGCCAGCAGCTTTTTGGACTATAATTCACCCCTCCACTTT.